This T cell receptor beta chain was captured in a study of T cells after yellow fever vaccination. This clonotype came up many times. Its specificity is unknown. Study outcomes and limitations: Boosting was followed by the reappearance of most primary-vaccination clones (under 97% CD4, 85% to 90% CD8). It was a weaker secondary response, yet one that peaked faster, at day 5 versus 15.

With 2 bases removed from V and 5 bases from J, the gap between germline ends came to 6 bases. Per the germline V gene, CDR1 is MGHRA and CDR2 is YSYEKL. The CDR3 length is 13 residues. As TCR cDNA was made by 5'RACE template switching, a universal primer site and UMIs were added. MiXCR, applied by TCRdb to the 5' RACE reads, yields one record per CDR3 protein. The profile covers hundreds of thousands of distinct CDR3 sequences, with roughly a sixth appearing a single time and 15% to 20% taken by the ten largest. The source was PBMCs, collected before the yellow fever booster vaccination. The receptor comes from a man aged 18 to 29 who received the YFV17D yellow fever vaccine. The chain combines TRBV4-1 with TRBJ2-2; a possible D gene is TRBD1 (5 bases). The CDR3 DNA follows: TGCGCCAGCAGCCAATCAGGGACCGGGGAGCTGTTTTTT. This gives the protein CASSQSGTGELFF.